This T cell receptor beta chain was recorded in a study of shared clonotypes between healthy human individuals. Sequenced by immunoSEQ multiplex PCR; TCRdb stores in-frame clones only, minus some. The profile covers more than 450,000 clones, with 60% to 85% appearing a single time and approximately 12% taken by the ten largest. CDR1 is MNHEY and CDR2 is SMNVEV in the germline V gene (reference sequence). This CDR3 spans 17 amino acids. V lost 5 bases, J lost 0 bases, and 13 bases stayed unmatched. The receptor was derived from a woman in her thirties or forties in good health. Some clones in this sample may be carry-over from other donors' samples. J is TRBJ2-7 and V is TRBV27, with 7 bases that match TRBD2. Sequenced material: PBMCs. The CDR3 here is CASSPTRGAGSSYEQYF. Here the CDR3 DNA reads TGTGCCAGCAGTCCAACGCGGGGAGCGGGGTCCTCCTACGAGCAGTACTTC.